The next 18 T cell receptor beta chains were all read from a single sample in a study of beta chain features in type 1 diabetes. General study findings and limits: TCRB CDR3s from Type 1 diabetes patients were moderately but significantly shorter in all four CD4+ subsets.

Investigators reverse transcribed all isolated RNA, so they sequenced expressed TCRB transcripts. Assay: immunoSEQ multiplex PCR; the TCRdb copy retains only in-frame clones and omits some. The data show roughly 50,000 clones, less than 55% seen once. Their antigens are not known. What was sequenced was Tregs from blood. These receptors all come from a man between 25 and 39 years old with type 1 diabetes.

The genes are TRBV2 and TRBJ1-5; D is unclear. V was trimmed by 2 bases and J by 7 bases, leaving 12 bases between them. The CDR3 consists of 14 residues. Germline CDR1 is SNHLY and CDR2 is FYNNEI. DNA of the CDR3: TGTGCCAGCAGTGAAACGTACGCCGGGCAGCCCCAGCATTTT. Protein product: CASSETYAGQPQHF.

V is TRBV2 and J is TRBJ1-4; a weak D match, TRBD1 (6 bases). This CDR3 is built from 15 residues. Germline CDR1 is SNHLY and CDR2 is FYNNEI. The V end was cut by 6 bases, the J end by 7 bases, with 18 bases between. DNA for the CDR3: TGTGCCAGCAGACAACAGGGTGTTCGGAGTGAAAAACTGTTTTTT. It translates to CASRQQGVRSEKLFF. The whole variable domain, filled in from reference TRBV2 and TRBJ1-4, reads EPEVTQTPSHQVTQMGQEVILRCVPISNHLYFYWYRQILGQKVEFLVSFYNNEISEKSEIFDDQFSVERPDGSNFTLKIRSTKLEDSAMYFCASRQQGVRSEKLFFGSGTQLSVL.

The V gene is TRBV6-6, the J gene TRBJ1-5; no clear D gene. The CDR3 consists of 15 residues. Germline CDR1 is MNHNY and CDR2 is SVGAGI (reference sequence). Trimming shortened V by 4 bases and J by 0 bases, and 10 bases separated the two germline ends. The CDR3, as DNA: TGTGCCAGCAGTTCGGACTACCTTAGCAATCAGCCCCAGCATTTT. It encodes CASSSDYLSNQPQHF.

V usage is TRBV19 and J usage is TRBJ1-2, with TRBD1 as a possible D gene (6 bases). The V end lost 3 bases, the J end lost 7 bases, and 18 bases lay between the germline ends. Germline CDR1 reads LNHDA; CDR2 reads SQIVND (reference sequence). CDR3 length: 15 amino acids. The CDR3 here is CASSIRPTGLGGYTF. The DNA for the CDR3 is TGTGCCAGTAGTATCCGACCAACAGGGTTGGGTGGCTACACCTTC.

The chain joins TRBV11-2 to TRBJ2-1; 13 nucleotides line up with TRBD2. The CDR3 has 17 amino acids. Trimming removed 6 bases from V and 8 bases from J; junction bases left unmatched: 13. The germline V gene has CDR1 SGHAT and CDR2 FQNNGV. The CDR3 loop is CASRGARTSGRKYEQFF. The CDR3 DNA is TGTGCCAGCAGGGGTGCCCGGACTAGCGGGAGAAAGTATGAGCAGTTCTTC.

This clone turned up a few times. The chain carries TRBV15 and TRBJ2-2; 9 nucleotides match TRBD1. The germline gives CDR1 LNHNV, CDR2 YYDKDF (reference sequence). The CDR3 is made up of 13 amino acids. J was trimmed by 16 bases and V by 0 bases; bases with no gene match: 6. The CDR3 sequence: CATSREGTGNKFF. The CDR3 region has the DNA TGTGCCACCAGCAGAGAGGGGACAGGGAACAAGTTTTTT.

The rearrangement links TRBV7-7 to TRBJ2-1; tentatively, D is TRBD2 (6 bases). CDR3 size: 16 residues. The germline V gene has CDR1 SSHAT and CDR2 FNYEAQ (reference sequence). The CDR3 nucleotides read TGTACTAGCAGCTTTGGTAGGGCGGGCCCGGGTGTTGAGCAGTTCTTC. As protein: CTSSFGRAGPGVEQFF.

The chain is built from TRBV5-1 and TRBJ2-3, with TRBD2 matching 10 bases. V lost 1 base, J lost 0 bases, and 2 bases stayed unmatched. Germline loops: CDR1 SGHRS, CDR2 YFSETQ. The CDR3 has 16 residues. The CDR3 DNA reads as TGCGCCAGCAGCTTGATGACTAGCGGGAGCACAGATACGCAGTATTTT. The encoded protein is CASSLMTSGSTDTQYF.

The chain recombines TRBV28 with TRBJ2-7, with D perhaps TRBD2 (6 bases). This CDR3 is 15 amino acids long. Between the trimmed V and J ends, which lost 0 bases and 0 bases, there was a span of 9 bases. CDR1 MDHEN and CDR2 SYDVKM come from the germline V gene. CDR3 nucleotides: TGTGCCAGCAGTTTATGGTCCGGGGGCTCCTACGAGCAGTACTTC. Encoded protein: CASSLWSGGSYEQYF. The whole variable domain, remainder taken from reference TRBV28 and TRBJ2-7, is DVKVTQSSRYLVKRTGEKVFLECVQDMDHENMFWYRQDPGLGLRLIYFSYDVKMKEKGDIPEGYSVSREKKERFSLILESASTNQTSMYLCASSLWSGGSYEQYFGPGTRLTVT.

Only one count was recorded for this clone. The chain has TRBV7-9 and TRBJ1-1, with TRBD1 matching 10 bases. With V trimmed by 5 bases and J by 0 bases, 3 bases remained unmatched. Germline V gives CDR1 SEHNR, CDR2 FQNEAQ (reference sequence). The CDR3 extends over 15 amino acids. CDR3 region: CASSLGQGLNTEAFF. In DNA, the CDR3 is TGTGCCAGCAGCCTGGGACAGGGGCTGAACACTGAAGCTTTCTTT.

In this sample, this clone turned up a few times. This CDR3 reads CASSKQTGSSYNEQFF. The CDR3, as DNA: TGTGCCAGCAGCAAACAGACAGGGAGTTCCTACAATGAGCAGTTCTTC. This chain links TRBV5-8 with TRBJ2-1; TRBD1 aligns across 7 bases. The CDR3 contains 16 residues. After removal of 4 bases from V and 1 base from J, the junction contained 8 bases not matched to a gene. The germline V gene has CDR1 SGHTS and CDR2 YDEGEE.

This clone turned up a few times. The chain has TRBV7-2 and TRBJ2-5; 12 bases are a match to TRBD2. This CDR3 spans 17 amino acids. Germline lookup yields CDR1 SGHTA and CDR2 FQGNSA. Unmatched junction bases numbered 10, after V lost 4 bases and J lost 4 bases. CDR3 nucleotides: TGTGCCAGCAGCTCGGGACTAGCGGGTGGGTCGGCAGAGACCCAGTACTTC. Its translation is CASSSGLAGGSAETQYF.

The chain combines TRBV28 with TRBJ2-1; possibly TRBD1 for D (6 bases). This CDR3 spans 12 amino acids. The germline CDR1 and CDR2 sequences are MDHEN and SYDVKM. The V end was cut by 7 bases, the J end by 6 bases, with 10 bases between. Written as DNA, the CDR3 is TGTGCCAGCACGGACAGACTCAATGAGCAGTTCTTC. It translates to CASTDRLNEQFF.

This clone was recorded once. The chain recombines TRBV6-1 with TRBJ2-1; 13 positions agree with TRBD2. CDR3 size: 15 residues. The germline gives CDR1 MNHNS, CDR2 SASEGT. The ends lost 6 bases at V and 8 bases at J; junction bases unmatched: 7. The CDR3 nucleotides read TGTGCCAGCAGCGAGGGACTAGCGGGAACCTATGAGCAGTTCTTC. This codes for CASSEGLAGTYEQFF.

The chain is built from TRBV7-3 and TRBJ2-3; 8 bases fit TRBD1. This CDR3 has 14 residues. V gave up 5 bases and J gave up 3 bases; unmatched junction bases: 4. Germline assignment: CDR1 SGHTA and CDR2 FQGTGA. The CDR3 coding sequence is TGTGCCAGCAGCATTGACAGGGGAACAGATACGCAGTATTTT. This codes for CASSIDRGTDTQYF.

In DNA, the CDR3 is TGTGCCAGCAGCTTAGCACTAGCGGGAGCCCCCTACGAGCAGTACTTC. Protein product: CASSLALAGAPYEQYF. This sequence joins TRBV7-9 and TRBJ2-7; 11 bases agree with TRBD2. From germline, CDR1 is SEHNR and CDR2 FQNEAQ (reference sequence). This CDR3 has 16 residues. J lost 2 bases, V lost 0 bases, and 3 bases had no gene match.

V gene TRBV18 combines with J gene TRBJ1-2; D call uncertain. CDR1 is KGHSH and CDR2 is LQKENI in the germline V gene. The CDR3 spans 16 residues. Trimming removed 3 bases at V and 3 bases at J, with 17 bases between. CDR3 in amino acids: CASSPRTPKGDYGYTF. CDR3 coding DNA: TGTGCCAGCTCACCCCGGACCCCTAAGGGAGACTATGGCTACACCTTC.

The chain recombines TRBV28 with TRBJ1-1, with unresolved D. The germline gives CDR1 MDHEN, CDR2 SYDVKM. The CDR3 sequence is 15 residues long. V was pared by 7 bases and J by 2 bases, with 17 bases between. The CDR3 protein is CASNPTGSGNTEAFF. In DNA form, the CDR3 reads TGTGCCAGCAACCCCACGGGATCGGGCAACACTGAAGCTTTCTTT. Using reference TRBV28 and TRBJ1-1 for the parts outside the CDR3, the full variable domain is DVKVTQSSRYLVKRTGEKVFLECVQDMDHENMFWYRQDPGLGLRLIYFSYDVKMKEKGDIPEGYSVSREKKERFSLILESASTNQTSMYLCASNPTGSGNTEAFFGQGTRLTVV.